This T cell receptor (beta chain) was sequenced in a study of cytomegalovirus exposure and HLA in healthy donors. General study findings and limits: Later analysis found that TCR beta chains associated with HLA were more clonally expanded than other, equally common chains. Most subjects' HLA-A and HLA-B alleles were reportedly predicted from TCR beta sequences. In an earlier analysis, about 90% or about 30%: the productive usage of most TCR beta V segments.

With respect to this clone: Antigen: not known.

This PCR relied on a set of 60 Vbeta primers and 13 Jbeta primers. Only in-frame clones appear in the TCRdb table, and some are missing; sequencing was by immunoSEQ multiplex PCR. The data show some 170,000 clones, with more than 65% seen just once and 1.5% to 2% held by the top ten. Trimming pared 2 bases from V and 7 bases from J, leaving 16 bases between. Looked up from germline, CDR1 is SGHRS and CDR2 is YFSETQ. CDR3 length: 14 residues. This receptor was taken from a woman in her thirties in good health and CMV-seronegative. The chain has TRBV5-1 and TRBJ2-7; D might be TRBD2 (7 bases). Material: PBMCs. CDR3 loop: CASSLRGADGEQYF. Here the CDR3 DNA reads TGCGCCAGCAGCTTACGGGGGGCCGATGGAGAGCAGTACTTC. The whole variable domain, remainder taken from reference TRBV5-1 and TRBJ2-7, is KAGVTQTPRYLIKTRGQQVTLSCSPISGHRSVSWYQQTPGQGLQFLFEYFSETQRNKGNFPGRFSGRQFSNSRSEMNVSTLELGDSALYLCASSLRGADGEQYFGPGTRLTVT.